This T cell receptor beta chain was sequenced during a study of cytomegalovirus exposure and HLA in healthy donors. Overall study: Assignment to the Caucasian-associated ancestry cluster applied to around 80% of the 350 to 500 genotyped donors.

General study points: In a later analysis, V- and J-gene trimming of beta chains associated with a DCLRE1C missense variant, replicated independently. A few of the chains that were CMV-associated were confirmed in vitro to be specific for CMV antigens.

Use of 60 Vbeta and 13 Jbeta primers characterized the PCR. TCRdb's copy holds only in-frame clones and misses some; the assay was immunoSEQ multiplex PCR. The table has some 65,000 clones, 55% to 65% seen once; the top ten hold approximately 2.8%. The germline V gene encodes CDR1 MNHEY and CDR2 SVGAGI. The CDR3 covers 13 residues. The V gene lost 10 bases and the J gene lost 2 bases, with 13 bases spanning the gap. This clone appeared a single time. The antigen remains unidentified. Donors were ostensibly healthy at sampling, although undocumented immune exposures were probable. Material: PBMCs. This rearrangement joins TRBV6-5 to TRBJ2-3; tentative D call: TRBD1 (5 bases). This receptor was identified in a young man in good health and CMV-seronegative. This CDR3 reads CATIQDNTDTQYF. CDR3 bases: TGTGCCACTATACAGGATAACACAGATACGCAGTATTTT.